A single sample gave rise to the 25 T cell receptor beta chains below, sequenced in a study of cytomegalovirus exposure and HLA in healthy donors (TCRdb year 2017). Libraries were prepared through the immunoSEQ multiplex PCR assay. For the multiplex PCR, a mixture combining 60 forward primers for TCR Vbeta segments and 13 reverse primers for TCR Jbeta segments was used. Imported from immuneACCESS, the table was reduced by TCRdb to in-frame sequences with V and J called. These copies leave out some clones; in studies compared against another copy, an unresolved V gene accounts for under half, and the cause of the remainder is not known. The sample contains around 120,000 clones, 63% of them found a single time. Clones ranked in the top ten supply 8% to 10% of the sample. The specimen was PBMCs. Every receptor here comes from a man between 40 and 49 years old in good health and CMV-seropositive.

This clone was found once. The chain has TRBV5-1 and TRBJ2-5; D is undetermined. The ends were cut back, 4 bases at V and 5 bases at J, with 18 bases in the middle. The germline V gene has CDR1 SGHRS and CDR2 YFSETQ. This CDR3 comprises 15 residues. The CDR3 region is CASSPGSLPGETQYF. The CDR3 DNA follows: TGCGCCAGCAGCCCCGGGTCTCTACCTGGGGAGACCCAGTACTTC.

The rearrangement uses TRBV4-2 and TRBJ2-3; a possible D gene is TRBD2 (6 bases). The CDR3 spans 16 residues. Per germline, CDR1 LGHNA and CDR2 YNFKEQ. Trimming left V 1 base short and J 1 base short, with 12 bases between. The CDR3 here is CASSQVVLAGTDTQYF. CDR3 coding DNA: TGTGCCAGCAGCCAAGTAGTACTAGCCGGCACAGATACGCAGTATTTT.

This chain joins TRBV29-1 and TRBJ1-1; D may be TRBD1 (5 bases). This CDR3 spans 11 amino acids. Germline V gene sequence: CDR1 SQVTM, CDR2 ANQGSEA. V shed 8 bases and J shed 7 bases, with 14 bases lying between them. The CDR3 sequence: CSKRWQGEAFF. The CDR3 region has the DNA TGCAGCAAAAGGTGGCAGGGTGAAGCTTTCTTT.

The V and J genes are TRBV7-2 and TRBJ2-3; the match to TRBD1 covers 9 bases. The V gene's germline CDR1 is SGHTA and CDR2 FQGNSA. The CDR3 extends over 15 amino acids. The J segment lost 3 bases and the V segment lost 3 bases, leaving 4 bases of the junction unmatched. Here the CDR3 reads CASSLQTGGTDTQYF. CDR3 coding DNA: TGTGCCAGCAGCTTGCAGACAGGGGGAACAGATACGCAGTATTTT.

This chain uses TRBV18 with TRBJ1-3; D perhaps matches TRBD1 (5 bases). V lost 3 bases to trimming and J lost 2 bases, with 11 bases between them. The CDR3 consists of 15 residues. Per germline, CDR1 KGHSH and CDR2 LQKENI. The CDR3, as DNA: TGTGCCAGCTCACCGCTCCTACAGGCTGGAAACACCATATATTTT. Protein: CASSPLLQAGNTIYF.

The chain uses TRBV27 and TRBJ1-1; D not certain. Trimming left V 3 bases short and J 1 base short, with 12 bases between. This CDR3 is 15 amino acids long. Germline V gene data show CDR1 as MNHEY and CDR2 as SMNVEV (reference sequence). The CDR3 nucleotides are TGTGCCAGCAGTTTCACTGTACAGCAGAACACTGAAGCTTTCTTT. It specifies CASSFTVQQNTEAFF.

The rearrangement joins TRBV9 to TRBJ2-5, with D maybe TRBD2 (6 bases). The CDR3 is made up of 16 amino acids. Germline CDR1 reads SGDLS; CDR2 reads YYNGEE. V lost 0 bases, J lost 4 bases, and 16 bases lay in between. This CDR3 reads CASSVAGALAAETQYF. The DNA for the CDR3 is TGTGCCAGCAGCGTAGCGGGAGCGCTAGCTGCAGAGACCCAGTACTTC.

The V call is TRBV7-9, the J call TRBJ1-2; 7 bases map to TRBD1. The CDR3 spans 14 residues. The junction had 5 bases not matched to a gene; V was cut back by 5 bases and J by 2 bases. Germline values: CDR1 SEHNR, CDR2 FQNEAQ (reference sequence). The DNA of the CDR3 is TGTGCCAGCAGCGTCGCGGGACAGAACTATGGCTACACCTTC. Its protein product is CASSVAGQNYGYTF.

The chain recombines TRBV2 with TRBJ1-6, with TRBD1 matching over 8 bases. Germline CDR1 SNHLY, CDR2 FYNNEI. CDR3 length equals 14 residues. J was trimmed by 10 bases and V by 7 bases; bases with no gene match: 9. DNA of the CDR3: TGTGCCAGCATAACGGACAGGGTGCACTCACCCCTCCACTTT. As protein: CASITDRVHSPLHF.

V is TRBV28 and J is TRBJ1-5, with D possibly TRBD1 on 5 matching bases. V was trimmed by 2 bases and J by 4 bases, leaving 9 bases between them. The CDR3 sequence is 14 residues long. Germline-derived CDR1 and CDR2 are MDHEN and SYDVKM. CDR3 nucleotides: TGTGCCAGCAGTTTAGGCAGGGAAAATCAGCCCCAGCATTTT. Translating it yields CASSLGRENQPQHF.

The J gene is TRBJ1-5, the V gene TRBV19; TRBD1 is a possible D gene (6 bases). The CDR3 spans 14 residues. Trimming cost V 6 bases and J 2 bases, with 11 bases left between them. Germline CDR1 reads LNHDA; CDR2 reads SQIVND (reference sequence). The CDR3 DNA is TGTGCCAGTAGCCCCGGGGGGCGCAATCAGCCCCAGCATTTT. It is translated as CASSPGGRNQPQHF.

DNA of the CDR3: TGTGCCAGCAGTGACTCCCTAGCGGGAGCCTACAATGAGCAGTTCTTC. It encodes CASSDSLAGAYNEQFF. The chain combines TRBV6-4 with TRBJ2-1; 10 nucleotides align to TRBD2. Looked up from germline, CDR1 is MRHNA and CDR2 is SNTAGT. J lost 2 bases, V lost 0 bases, and 1 base had no gene match. CDR3 length equals 16 residues.

This sequence joins TRBV5-1 and TRBJ2-1, with 8 bases aligning to TRBD2. The CDR3 length is 15 residues. Trimming cost V 1 base and J 9 bases; bases outside gene matches: 9. From germline, CDR1 is SGHRS and CDR2 YFSETQ. The CDR3 protein is CASSLTSGLASEQFF. In DNA form, the CDR3 reads TGCGCCAGCAGCTTGACTAGCGGTTTGGCCAGTGAGCAGTTCTTC. Variable domain in full (rest from reference TRBV5-1 and TRBJ2-1): KAGVTQTPRYLIKTRGQQVTLSCSPISGHRSVSWYQQTPGQGLQFLFEYFSETQRNKGNFPGRFSGRQFSNSRSEMNVSTLELGDSALYLCASSLTSGLASEQFFGPGTRLTVL.

The chain has TRBV7-8 and TRBJ1-1; D uncertain. V gave up 0 bases and J gave up 1 base, with 9 bases separating them. There are 15 residues in the CDR3. Germline V gives CDR1 SGHVS, CDR2 FQNEAQ. This CDR3 reads CASSLAPEENTEAFF. The DNA of the CDR3 is TGTGCCAGCAGCTTAGCGCCAGAAGAGAACACTGAAGCTTTCTTT.

The chain employs TRBV15 and TRBJ2-3; 14 bases agree with TRBD2. Trimming took 5 bases from V and 4 from J; bases not matched to a gene: 5. Germline CDR1 reads LNHNV; CDR2 reads YYDKDF (reference sequence). This CDR3 spans 16 amino acids. CDR3 in DNA: TGTGCCACCAGCTGGGGACTAGCGGGAGTTCCAGATACGCAGTATTTT. It codes for CATSWGLAGVPDTQYF.

This rearrangement joins TRBV10-3 to TRBJ1-1, with TRBD1 as a possible D gene (6 bases). The CDR3 extends over 11 amino acids. Germline assignment: CDR1 ENHRY and CDR2 SYGVKD. V shed 10 bases and J shed 10 bases, with 16 bases lying between them. This CDR3 is CATREWDTAFF. The CDR3 DNA sequence: TGTGCCACTAGAGAGTGGGACACAGCTTTCTTT.

The chain links TRBV9 to TRBJ2-7, with D possibly matching TRBD1 (6 bases). This CDR3 contains 15 residues. V was clipped by 0 bases and J by 3 bases, with 13 bases between them. Germline assignment: CDR1 SGDLS and CDR2 YYNGEE. CDR3 nucleotide sequence: TGTGCCAGCAGCGTAGCTCCAGGGGTCGGCTACGAGCAGTACTTC. Translation: CASSVAPGVGYEQYF.

The chain recombines TRBV7-6 with TRBJ2-2; 13 bases agree with TRBD2. Germline CDR1 reads SGHVS; CDR2 reads FNYEAQ. The CDR3 extends over 18 amino acids. V dropped 4 bases and J dropped 2; count of bases not matched to a gene: 7. The CDR3 DNA sequence: TGTGCCAGCAGCTCATTGACTAGCGGGAGGACCAACACCGGGGAGCTGTTTTTT. Protein: CASSSLTSGRTNTGELFF.

This sequence joins TRBV7-2 and TRBJ2-7, with D possibly matching TRBD2 (5 bases). The CDR3 contains 14 residues. CDR1 is SGHTA and CDR2 is FQGNSA in the germline V gene. V lost 5 bases, J lost 1 base, and 12 bases lay in between. Here the CDR3 DNA reads TGTGCCAGCAGCCATCAACTAGGGTCCTACGAGCAGTACTTC. Protein product: CASSHQLGSYEQYF. Based on the CDR3 plus reference TRBV7-2 and TRBJ2-7, the full variable domain is GAGVSQSPSNKVTEKGKDVELRCDPISGHTALYWYRQSLGQGLEFLIYFQGNSAPDKSGLPSDRFSAERTGGSVSTLTIQRTQQEDSAVYLCASSHQLGSYEQYFGPGTRLTVT.

This clone was counted once. This chain's CDR3 is CASSQDRGNEQYF. CDR3 nucleotides: TGTGCCAGCAGCCAAGATCGAGGGAACGAGCAGTACTTC. The gene calls are TRBV4-2 and TRBJ2-7, with D maybe TRBD2 (5 bases). Germline V CDR1 and CDR2: LGHNA, YNFKEQ. Trimming left V 0 bases short and J 5 bases short, with 8 bases between. CDR3 length: 13 amino acids.

The chain recombines TRBV4-1 with TRBJ1-6, with 10 bases lining up with TRBD1. Germline loops: CDR1 MGHRA, CDR2 YSYEKL. V lost 4 bases to trimming and J lost 3 bases; unmatched junction nucleotides: 6. The CDR3 sequence is 17 residues long. The CDR3 DNA follows: TGCGCCAGCAGCCGGATGGGACAGGGGATCTATAATTCACCCCTCCACTTT. Translation gives CASSRMGQGIYNSPLHF.

This clone was counted only a few times. CDR3 in DNA: TGTGCCAGCAGGGCGTCAGGGGCTGGTGGCTACACCTTC. This encodes CASRASGAGGYTF. The chain recombines TRBV27 with TRBJ1-2; a possible D gene is TRBD1 (6 bases). CDR1 and CDR2 (germline): MNHEY, SMNVEV (reference sequence). V lost 6 bases to trimming and J lost 7 bases, with 15 bases between them. The CDR3 sequence is 13 residues long.

This chain links TRBV10-3 with TRBJ2-7; 11 bases map to TRBD2. Germline CDR1 and CDR2: ENHRY and SYGVKD. The length of the CDR3 is 14 residues. J was trimmed by 6 bases and V by 3 bases; bases with no gene match: 4. Written as DNA, the CDR3 is TGTGCCATCAGTGATATACTAGCGGGGGTCGAGCAGTACTTC. Its translation is CAISDILAGVEQYF.

The chain employs TRBV2 and TRBJ2-7, with 11 nucleotides matching TRBD2. Germline values: CDR1 SNHLY, CDR2 FYNNEI. The CDR3 extends over 13 amino acids. V shed 8 bases, J shed 7 bases, and the junction held 7 bases outside the gene matches. CDR3 sequence (DNA): TGTGCCAGCTTTAGCGGGAGGGCCTTAGAGCAGTACTTC. Translating gives CASFSGRALEQYF.

J is TRBJ2-2 and V is TRBV29-1, with D maybe TRBD1 (6 bases). This CDR3 has 13 residues. Deletions cut 4 bases from V and 1 base from J, with 7 bases between. Germline CDR1 and CDR2: SQVTM and ANQGSEA. In DNA form, the CDR3 reads TGCAGCGTTGGACAGGAGAACACCGGGGAGCTGTTTTTT. Its translation is CSVGQENTGELFF.